This T cell receptor beta chain came from a study of technical replicates of blood from a handful of donors. With V trimmed by 3 bases and J by 5 bases, 10 bases remained unmatched. The CDR3 has 15 amino acids. Germline-derived CDR1 and CDR2 are KGHSH and LQKENI. Produced via immunoSEQ multiplex PCR; TCRdb's table is partial and in-frame only. The data contain 70,000 to 95,000 clones, approximately 96% of them seen just once; the ten biggest clones take up 0.24%. The chain employs TRBV18 and TRBJ2-7; TRBD1 matches at 7 bases. The sample taken for sequencing was T cells isolated from PBMCs. This sequence originates from a human donor in good health. In DNA form, the CDR3 reads TGTGCCAGCTCACCGCCATCACAGGGGTCGGACGAGCAGTACTTC. This codes for CASSPPSQGSDEQYF.